Presented here are 8 T cell receptor beta chains from one specimen sequenced in a study of identical twins. TCRdb passed the 5' RACE reads through MiXCR, listing each CDR3 protein once. The data contain about 100,000 distinct CDR3 sequences, around 5.5% of them singletons. Sequencing was performed on memory T cells sorted from blood. Receptors originate from a woman between 50 and 59 years old in good health.

There are many counts of this clonotype. The V call is TRBV5-1, the J call TRBJ2-5, with D unresolved. This CDR3 region has 14 residues. V lost 4 bases, J lost 6 bases, and 16 bases lay in between. Per the germline V gene, CDR1 is SGHRS and CDR2 is YFSETQ. CDR3 protein: CASSPPRDFQTQYF. CDR3 nucleotides: TGCGCCAGCAGCCCCCCAAGAGATTTTCAGACCCAGTACTTC.

This clonotype was counted a few times. The rearrangement uses TRBV5-1 and TRBJ2-5; 9 nucleotides align to TRBD2. The CDR3 is 16 amino acids. Looked up from germline, CDR1 is SGHRS and CDR2 is YFSETQ. V lost 4 bases, J lost 3 bases, and 10 bases stayed unmatched. The CDR3 DNA is TGCGCCAGCAGCCCTGGAGGCGGGAGGGGAGAAGAGACCCAGTACTTC. Amino acid sequence: CASSPGGGRGEETQYF. Full variable domain (outside the CDR3, taken from reference TRBV5-1 and TRBJ2-5): KAGVTQTPRYLIKTRGQQVTLSCSPISGHRSVSWYQQTPGQGLQFLFEYFSETQRNKGNFPGRFSGRQFSNSRSEMNVSTLELGDSALYLCASSPGGGRGEETQYFGPGTRLLVL.

This clonotype was found many times. V gene TRBV6-5 combines with J gene TRBJ2-4, with a possible D match to TRBD2 (5 bases). This CDR3 contains 13 residues. V lost 8 bases, J lost 10 bases, and 18 bases lay in between. CDR1 and CDR2 (germline): MNHEY, SVGAGI. The CDR3 region is CASSRSVTRIQYF. In DNA form, the CDR3 reads TGTGCCAGCTCCAGGTCCGTAACTAGGATTCAGTACTTC.

The rearrangement joins TRBV29-1 to TRBJ2-3, with 13 positions matching TRBD2. The J segment lost 8 bases and the V segment lost 1 base, leaving 6 bases of the junction unmatched. Per germline, CDR1 SQVTM and CDR2 ANQGSEA. This CDR3 is 15 amino acids long. This chain's CDR3 is CSVEGTSGGRGTQYF. CDR3 DNA sequence: TGCAGCGTTGAAGGGACTAGCGGGGGACGGGGTACGCAGTATTTT.

The chain uses TRBV20-1 and TRBJ2-7; D is unresolved. V lost 8 bases, J lost 6 bases, and 14 bases lay in between. The V gene's germline CDR1 is DFQATT and CDR2 SNEGSKA (reference sequence). The CDR3 sequence is 11 residues long. The CDR3 reads CSSTLGAEQYF. The CDR3 nucleotides are TGCAGTAGCACTTTAGGAGCCGAGCAGTACTTC.

The chain couples TRBV5-4 to TRBJ2-2; 9 nucleotides line up with TRBD1. The germline V gene encodes CDR1 SGHNT and CDR2 YYREEE (reference sequence). V shed 4 bases and J 0 bases; nucleotides not matched to a gene: 7. CDR3 length: 17 residues. This CDR3 is CASSRDGQGTNTGELFF. CDR3 nucleotide sequence: TGTGCCAGCAGCCGGGACGGACAGGGGACGAACACCGGGGAGCTGTTTTTT.

The chain uses TRBV6-1 and TRBJ2-1, with D unresolved. Germline V lookup: CDR1 MNHNS, CDR2 SASEGT. CDR3 length: 13 residues. V was shortened by 4 bases and J by 6 bases, with 10 bases between the two germline ends. As DNA, the CDR3 is TGTGCCAGCAGTGTGGGTATTAGCAATGAGCAGTTCTTC. Its translation is CASSVGISNEQFF.

This clonotype was counted only a few times. This chain links TRBV14 with TRBJ2-3; no clear D gene. This CDR3 contains 14 residues. The V and J ends lost 1 base and 4 bases respectively, with 9 bases between them. From germline, CDR1 is SGHDN and CDR2 FVKESK. CDR3 sequence (DNA): TGTGCCAGCAGCCAAGTGGGCGGCGCAGATACGCAGTATTTT. Its protein is CASSQVGGADTQYF.